The rows below give T cell receptor beta chains drawn from one sample of a study of control samples from healthy donors and cancer patients. Measured with immunoSEQ multiplex PCR; TCRdb has only the in-frame clones, and not every one. This table holds 150,000 to 200,000 clones, around 90% found once. Specimen: blood. Receptors originate from a woman aged 50 to 60 in good health. Both conserved end residues are part of each CDR3. The order of the fields is D gene, V gene, J gene, clone size, CDR3 protein, CDR3 DNA. A D gene is named only where the DNA matches it firmly. Clone size, where shown, is once, few, many, or a class for clones that have expanded.

d_gene: -; v_gene: TRBV12-3/TRBV12-4; j_gene: TRBJ2-3; abundance: -; CDR3aa: CASTQGKEQYF; CDR3nt: TGTGCCAGCACCCAGGGTAAGGAGCAGTATTTT
d_gene: -; v_gene: TRBV3-1/TRBV3-2; j_gene: TRBJ2-7; abundance: -; CDR3aa: CASSQGFRASSLYEQYF; CDR3nt: TGTGCCAGCAGCCAAGGCTTCAGGGCTAGTTCACTCTACGAGCAGTACTTC
d_gene: TRBD1; v_gene: TRBV18; j_gene: TRBJ1-1; abundance: once; CDR3aa: CASSDRRRMNTEAFF; CDR3nt: TGTGCCAGCTCGGACAGGCGTCGTATGAACACTGAAGCTTTCTTT
d_gene: -; v_gene: TRBV5-1; j_gene: TRBJ1-1; abundance: once; CDR3aa: CASSLEGGGPWTEAFF; CDR3nt: TGCGCCAGCAGCTTGGAGGGAGGGGGGCCTTGGACTGAAGCTTTCTTT
d_gene: -; v_gene: TRBV5-4; j_gene: TRBJ2-6; abundance: -; CDR3aa: CASSTLFGVGANVLTF; CDR3nt: TGTGCCAGCAGCACTCTTTTCGGGGTCGGGGCCAACGTCCTGACTTTC
d_gene: -; v_gene: TRBV14; j_gene: TRBJ2-5; abundance: -; CDR3aa: CASSQLTKAQETQYF; CDR3nt: TGTGCCAGCAGCCAACTAACTAAGGCGCAAGAGACCCAGTACTTC
d_gene: -; v_gene: TRBV6-5; j_gene: TRBJ1-1; abundance: few; CDR3aa: CASRGTVNTEAFF; CDR3nt: TGTGCCAGCAGAGGTACAGTGAACACTGAAGCTTTCTTT
d_gene: -; v_gene: TRBV19; j_gene: TRBJ2-7; abundance: -; CDR3aa: CASSIDLGGGYEQYF; CDR3nt: TGTGCCAGTAGTATAGATCTAGGAGGGGGCTACGAGCAGTACTTC
d_gene: -; v_gene: TRBV5-1; j_gene: TRBJ2-7; abundance: -; CDR3aa: CASSPGGSLTSYEQYF; CDR3nt: TGCGCCAGCAGCCCCGGCGGTAGCTTAACATCCTACGAGCAGTACTTC
d_gene: -; v_gene: TRBV27; j_gene: TRBJ2-1; abundance: -; CDR3aa: CASSTSGGEQFF; CDR3nt: TGTGCCAGCAGTACCTCCGGGGGTGAGCAGTTCTTC
d_gene: -; v_gene: TRBV3-1/TRBV3-2; j_gene: TRBJ1-5; abundance: -; CDR3aa: CASSPTWAGQPQHF; CDR3nt: TGTGCCAGCAGCCCGACTTGGGCGGGTCAGCCCCAGCATTTT
d_gene: -; v_gene: TRBV7-2; j_gene: TRBJ2-1; abundance: once; CDR3aa: CASSSASAYEQFF; CDR3nt: TGTGCCAGCAGCTCCGCTAGCGCCTATGAGCAGTTCTTC
d_gene: -; v_gene: TRBV5-5; j_gene: TRBJ2-1; abundance: once; CDR3aa: CASSPGIVYNEQFF; CDR3nt: TGTGCCAGCAGCCCGGGAATTGTCTACAATGAGCAGTTCTTC
d_gene: -; v_gene: TRBV19; j_gene: TRBJ2-2; abundance: -; CDR3aa: CASSIFFNTGELFF; CDR3nt: TGTGCCAGTAGTATATTTTTTAACACCGGGGAGCTGTTTTTT
d_gene: -; v_gene: TRBV28; j_gene: TRBJ2-7; abundance: -; CDR3aa: CACRAPAPNSYEQYF; CDR3nt: TGTGCCTGCCGCGCCCCTGCTCCAAACTCCTACGAGCAGTACTTC
d_gene: -; v_gene: TRBV7-9; j_gene: TRBJ1-2; abundance: -; CDR3aa: CASSLSGVYGYTF; CDR3nt: TGTGCCAGCAGCTTGAGTGGTGTCTATGGCTACACCTTC
d_gene: TRBD1; v_gene: TRBV5-1; j_gene: TRBJ2-7; abundance: -; CDR3aa: CASSFRTGDSYEQYF; CDR3nt: TGCGCCAGCAGCTTCCGGACAGGGGACTCCTACGAGCAGTACTTC
d_gene: TRBD1; v_gene: TRBV4-1; j_gene: TRBJ1-1; abundance: -; CDR3aa: CASSKGQGDMNTEAFF; CDR3nt: TGCGCCAGCAGCAAGGGACAGGGGGATATGAACACTGAAGCTTTCTTT
d_gene: -; v_gene: TRBV19; j_gene: TRBJ1-1; abundance: -; CDR3aa: CASSIEARGTAFF; CDR3nt: TGTGCCAGTAGTATAGAGGCGCGCGGGACAGCTTTCTTT
d_gene: -; v_gene: TRBV6-4; j_gene: TRBJ2-7; abundance: medium-sized; CDR3aa: CASSRDGSYEQYF; CDR3nt: TGTGCCAGCAGCCGGGACGGTTCCTACGAGCAGTACTTC
d_gene: -; v_gene: TRBV5-1; j_gene: TRBJ2-5; abundance: -; CDR3aa: CASSLGGQETQYF; CDR3nt: TGCGCCAGCAGCTTAGGAGGGCAAGAGACCCAGTACTTC
d_gene: -; v_gene: TRBV19; j_gene: TRBJ2-1; abundance: -; CDR3aa: CASSMGGGGWQFF; CDR3nt: TGTGCCAGTAGTATGGGCGGAGGGGGGTGGCAGTTCTTC
d_gene: -; v_gene: TRBV6-2/TRBV6-3; j_gene: TRBJ1-5; abundance: -; CDR3aa: CASSRNRAPQPQHF; CDR3nt: TGTGCCAGCAGCCGAAACAGGGCCCCCCAACCCCAGCATTTT
d_gene: TRBD1; v_gene: TRBV7-6; j_gene: TRBJ1-2; abundance: -; CDR3aa: CASSPSTGSYGYTF; CDR3nt: TGTGCCAGCAGCCCTTCGACAGGGAGCTATGGCTACACCTTC
d_gene: TRBD1; v_gene: TRBV5-6; j_gene: TRBJ1-5; abundance: -; CDR3aa: CASSFGQGMGQPQHF; CDR3nt: TGTGCCAGCAGCTTTGGACAGGGAATGGGTCAGCCCCAGCATTTT
d_gene: TRBD2; v_gene: TRBV5-6; j_gene: TRBJ2-1; abundance: -; CDR3aa: CASHGRLAGAYNEQFF; CDR3nt: TGTGCCAGCCACGGGCGGCTAGCGGGGGCCTACAATGAGCAGTTCTTC
d_gene: -; v_gene: TRBV10-2; j_gene: TRBJ2-7; abundance: -; CDR3aa: CASTAQRTYEQYF; CDR3nt: TGCGCCAGCACCGCACAGCGAACCTACGAGCAGTACTTC
d_gene: -; v_gene: TRBV9; j_gene: TRBJ2-2; abundance: -; CDR3aa: CASSVDLGMNTGELFF; CDR3nt: TGTGCCAGCAGCGTAGACCTGGGGATGAACACCGGGGAGCTGTTTTTT
d_gene: TRBD2; v_gene: TRBV4-3; j_gene: TRBJ2-1; abundance: -; CDR3aa: CASTLGLAGANEQFF; CDR3nt: TGCGCCAGCACACTCGGACTAGCGGGAGCCAATGAGCAGTTCTTC
d_gene: TRBD1; v_gene: TRBV6-5; j_gene: TRBJ2-7; abundance: -; CDR3aa: CASRPPGTGSYEQYF; CDR3nt: TGTGCCAGCAGACCTCCCGGGACAGGATCCTACGAGCAGTACTTC
d_gene: -; v_gene: TRBV4-3; j_gene: TRBJ1-2; abundance: -; CDR3aa: CASSQEQGTYYGYTF; CDR3nt: TGCGCCAGCAGCCAAGAACAGGGAACGTACTATGGCTACACCTTC
d_gene: -; v_gene: TRBV7-2; j_gene: TRBJ2-2; abundance: once; CDR3aa: CASSTSRRGQTGELFF; CDR3nt: TGTGCCAGCAGCACATCTCGGCGGGGGCAGACCGGGGAGCTGTTTTTT
d_gene: TRBD1; v_gene: TRBV4-1; j_gene: TRBJ1-3; abundance: -; CDR3aa: CASSQVPGQGGGNTIYF; CDR3nt: TGCGCCAGCAGCCAAGTTCCGGGACAGGGGGGCGGAAACACCATATATTTT
d_gene: -; v_gene: TRBV6-5; j_gene: TRBJ1-2; abundance: -; CDR3aa: CASSYDSYYGYTF; CDR3nt: TGTGCCAGCAGTTACGATAGCTACTATGGCTACACCTTC
d_gene: -; v_gene: TRBV2; j_gene: TRBJ2-5; abundance: -; CDR3aa: CASSGPLRGETQYF; CDR3nt: TGTGCCAGCAGTGGGCCCCTAAGGGGAGAGACCCAGTACTTC
d_gene: TRBD2; v_gene: TRBV3-1/TRBV3-2; j_gene: TRBJ2-5; abundance: -; CDR3aa: CASSRSDVRASGQETQYF; CDR3nt: TGTGCCAGCAGCCGGTCAGATGTTAGGGCTAGCGGCCAAGAGACCCAGTACTTC